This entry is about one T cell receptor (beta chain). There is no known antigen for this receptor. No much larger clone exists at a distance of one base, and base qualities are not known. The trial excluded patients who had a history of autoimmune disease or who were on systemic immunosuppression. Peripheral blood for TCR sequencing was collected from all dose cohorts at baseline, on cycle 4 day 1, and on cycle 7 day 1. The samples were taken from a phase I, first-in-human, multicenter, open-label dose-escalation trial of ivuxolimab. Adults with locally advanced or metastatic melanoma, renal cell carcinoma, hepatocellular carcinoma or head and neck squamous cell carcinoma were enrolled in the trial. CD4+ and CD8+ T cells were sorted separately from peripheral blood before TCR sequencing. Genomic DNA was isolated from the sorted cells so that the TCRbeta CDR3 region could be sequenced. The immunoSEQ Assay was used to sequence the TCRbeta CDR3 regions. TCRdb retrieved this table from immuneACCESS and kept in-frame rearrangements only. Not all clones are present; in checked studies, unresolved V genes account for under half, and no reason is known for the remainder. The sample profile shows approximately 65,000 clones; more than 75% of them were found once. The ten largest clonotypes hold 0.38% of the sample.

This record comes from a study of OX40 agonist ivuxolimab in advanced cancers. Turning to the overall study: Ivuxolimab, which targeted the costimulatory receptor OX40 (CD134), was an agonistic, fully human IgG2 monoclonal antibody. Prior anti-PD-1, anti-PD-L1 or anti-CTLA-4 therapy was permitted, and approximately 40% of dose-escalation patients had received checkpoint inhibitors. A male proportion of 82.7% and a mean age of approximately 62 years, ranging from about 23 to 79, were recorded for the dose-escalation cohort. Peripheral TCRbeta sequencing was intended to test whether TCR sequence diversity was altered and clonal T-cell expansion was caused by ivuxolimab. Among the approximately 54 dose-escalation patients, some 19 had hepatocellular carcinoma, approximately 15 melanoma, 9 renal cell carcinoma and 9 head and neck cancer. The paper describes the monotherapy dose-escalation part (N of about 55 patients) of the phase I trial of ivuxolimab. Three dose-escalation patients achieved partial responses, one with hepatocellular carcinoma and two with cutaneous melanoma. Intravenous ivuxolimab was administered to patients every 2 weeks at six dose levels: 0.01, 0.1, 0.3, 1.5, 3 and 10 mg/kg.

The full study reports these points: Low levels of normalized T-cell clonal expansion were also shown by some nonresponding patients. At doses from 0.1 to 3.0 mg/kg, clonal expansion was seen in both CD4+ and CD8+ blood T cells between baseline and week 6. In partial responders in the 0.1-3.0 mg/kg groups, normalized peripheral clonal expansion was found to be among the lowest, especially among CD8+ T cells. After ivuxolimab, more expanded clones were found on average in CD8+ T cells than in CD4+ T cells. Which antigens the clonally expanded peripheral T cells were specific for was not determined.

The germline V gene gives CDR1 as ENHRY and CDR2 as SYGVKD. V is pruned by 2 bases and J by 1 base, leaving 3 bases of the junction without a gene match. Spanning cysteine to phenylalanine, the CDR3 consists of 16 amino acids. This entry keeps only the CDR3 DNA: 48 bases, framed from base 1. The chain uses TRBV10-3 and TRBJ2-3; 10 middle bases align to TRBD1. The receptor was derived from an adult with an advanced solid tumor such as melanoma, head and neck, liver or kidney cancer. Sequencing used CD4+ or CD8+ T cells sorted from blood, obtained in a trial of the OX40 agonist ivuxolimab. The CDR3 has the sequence CAISEGTGARTDTQYF. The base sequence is TGTGCCATCAGTGAGGGGACAGGGGCCCGCACAGATACGCAGTATTTT.